This entry lists 8 T cell receptor beta chains sequenced from one sample in a study of cytomegalovirus exposure and HLA in healthy donors (dated by TCRdb to 2015 to 2018). Library construction relied on the immunoSEQ multiplex PCR assay. The multiplex PCR relied on a mix of 60 forward primers for TCR Vbeta segments and 13 reverse primers for TCR Jbeta segments. This immuneACCESS table, as held by TCRdb, lists in-frame sequences with V and J called but not all clones. Of the missing ones, under half trace to an unresolved V gene in checked studies; the others have no known cause. This sample's listing comprises around 52,000 clones. The top ten clonotypes cover approximately 11% of the sample. Source material: PBMCs. The receptors come from a woman between 50 and 59 years old in good health and CMV-seropositive.

This chain joins TRBV11-2 and TRBJ1-1; 8 positions match TRBD1. CDR1 is SGHAT and CDR2 is FQNNGV in the germline V gene. J was trimmed by 0 bases and V by 6 bases; bases with no gene match: 6. The CDR3 consists of 15 residues. Written as DNA, the CDR3 is TGTGCCAGCAGATTCACGGACAGGGTGAACACTGAAGCTTTCTTT. It codes for CASRFTDRVNTEAFF.

V and J are TRBV28 and TRBJ1-3; perhaps TRBD1 as D (6 bases). The CDR3 length is 18 residues. The germline V gene has CDR1 MDHEN and CDR2 SYDVKM. V lost 4 bases, J lost 4 bases, and 23 bases lay in between. CDR3 protein: CASSSQGWLGKEGNTIYF. CDR3 sequence (DNA): TGTGCCAGCAGTTCCCAGGGGTGGCTAGGGAAGGAGGGAAACACCATATATTTT.

The J gene is TRBJ1-1, the V gene TRBV5-5, with 8 bases identical to TRBD1. V was clipped by 5 bases and J by 4 bases; unmatched bases: 7. Germline CDR1 is SGHKS and CDR2 is YYEKEE (reference sequence). This CDR3 comprises 14 residues. CDR3 amino acids: CASRRRGLGTEAFF. The CDR3 region has the DNA TGTGCCAGCAGACGCAGGGGGCTGGGCACTGAAGCTTTCTTT.

The chain carries TRBV18 and TRBJ1-1, with 7 bases that match TRBD1. Germline V gene data show CDR1 as KGHSH and CDR2 as LQKENI. The CDR3 contains 14 residues. The V and J ends lost 8 bases and 2 bases, in that order; junction bases with no gene match: 8. For the CDR3, the DNA is TGTGCCAGCGCCCGGGGACAGATCAACACTGAAGCTTTCTTT. As protein: CASARGQINTEAFF.

The chain combines TRBV28 with TRBJ2-5, with a possible D match to TRBD1 (6 bases). The tail of the sequence fits TRBJ2-7 better, so the J call may be wrong. The CDR3 has 14 amino acids. The germline gives CDR1 MDHEN, CDR2 SYDVKM. CDR3 nucleotide sequence: TGTGCCAGCAGTACACAGGGATTCCCCTACGAGCAGTACTTC. It is translated as CASSTQGFPYEQYF.

This chain connects TRBV5-6 to TRBJ2-2, with TRBD1 identical over 7 bases. CDR3 size: 16 residues. V shed 4 bases, J shed 1 base, and the junction held 7 bases outside the gene matches. Germline CDR1 SGHDT, CDR2 YYEEEE. This chain's CDR3 is CASSRLGTENTGELFF. CDR3 nucleotide sequence: TGTGCCAGCAGCCGCCTTGGGACAGAGAACACCGGGGAGCTGTTTTTT.

The CDR3 sequence: CASSPGGSGNTIYF. DNA of the CDR3: TGTGCCAGCAGCCCCGGGGGCTCTGGAAACACCATATATTTT. The gene calls are TRBV5-4 and TRBJ1-3; possible D gene TRBD1, 5 bases. V lost 4 bases to trimming and J lost 0 bases, with 8 bases between them. The CDR3 has 14 residues. Germline V gene sequence: CDR1 SGHNT, CDR2 YYREEE (reference sequence).

CDR3 nucleotide sequence: TGCGCCAGCAGCCAAGACCATAGCGGGGTTACGGAGACCCAGTACTTC. Its protein is CASSQDHSGVTETQYF. This chain connects TRBV4-1 to TRBJ2-5, with TRBD2 matching over 8 bases. Germline V lookup: CDR1 MGHRA, CDR2 YSYEKL. V lost 0 bases, J lost 5 bases, and 8 bases stayed unmatched. The CDR3 is 16 residues long.